This T cell receptor (beta chain) was found in a study of blood T cell repertoires in COVID-19. Study background: In each case, the material was cDNA or gDNA derived from T cells, B-cell-depleted T cells, or PBMCs.

The germline V gene encodes CDR1 GTSNPN and CDR2 SVGIG (reference sequence). There are 12 residues in the CDR3. Trimming at V came to 3 bases and at J to 8 bases, leaving 4 bases not matched to a gene. The table came from immunoSEQ multiplex PCR; TCRdb's copy has only in-frame clones and leaves some out. Of about 140,000 clones in the sample, around 81% were seen once. This chain uses TRBV30 with TRBJ1-2; the match to TRBD1 covers 9 bases. This TCR was sampled from a woman aged 40-49 years who had recovered from COVID-19. Sequenced input: PBMCs or T cells enriched from blood (not recorded which). The CDR3 protein is CAWSETGGGYTF. The CDR3 nucleotides are TGTGCCTGGAGCGAGACAGGGGGAGGCTACACCTTC.